This T cell receptor beta chain was documented in a study of cytomegalovirus exposure and HLA in healthy donors. Across the study: The roughly 120 validation repertoires, a later analysis reported, used the same platform as the roughly 710 first-cohort repertoires. Findings and caveats of the study: According to reports, the classifier identified cytomegalovirus status with high specificity and sensitivity.

Separate from the approximately 650-subject first cohort, the roughly 110-subject validation cohort was the one that the donors belonged to. Libraries were prepared by immunoSEQ multiplex PCR; TCRdb keeps only in-frame clonotypes and omits some of them. This table holds about 180,000 clones, roughly 86% found once. The germline gives CDR1 GTSNPN, CDR2 SVGIG (reference sequence). The CDR3 sequence is 18 residues long. V lost 0 bases, J lost 0 bases, and 15 bases lay in between. Comments on this clone: Antigen: not known.

The chain has TRBV30 and TRBJ1-6; D unclear. The sample consisted of PBMCs. The sequence was obtained from a man aged 18 to 29 in good health and CMV-seropositive. In nucleotides, the CDR3 is TGTGCCTGGAGTGTAGTTGGCCCAACAAGCTCCTATAATTCACCCCTCCACTTT. Translated: CAWSVVGPTSSYNSPLHF.